This T cell receptor beta chain was captured in a study of blood T cells in healthy people across ages. This clonotype was seen many times. V lost 7 bases, J lost 3 bases, and 12 bases stayed unmatched. Germline V gene data show CDR1 as MNHEY and CDR2 as SVGEGT. This CDR3 region has 16 residues. Together with a sample-barcoded 5' primer, a J-beta primer mix was included in a second PCR lasting roughly 6 to 12 cycles. Each CDR3 protein gets one entry after TCRdb re-called the 5' RACE reads with MiXCR. The sample contains about 970,000 distinct CDR3 sequences, 51% of which appear only once. The V and J genes are TRBV6-2 or TRBV6-3 and TRBJ2-7; 10 positions match TRBD2. Sequences were obtained from blood. The sequence derives from a woman between 55 and 75 years old in good health. In nucleotides, the CDR3 is TGTGCCAGCATCGACAAAGCGGGAGGGAGAAACTACGAGCAGTACTTC. It codes for CASIDKAGGRNYEQYF.